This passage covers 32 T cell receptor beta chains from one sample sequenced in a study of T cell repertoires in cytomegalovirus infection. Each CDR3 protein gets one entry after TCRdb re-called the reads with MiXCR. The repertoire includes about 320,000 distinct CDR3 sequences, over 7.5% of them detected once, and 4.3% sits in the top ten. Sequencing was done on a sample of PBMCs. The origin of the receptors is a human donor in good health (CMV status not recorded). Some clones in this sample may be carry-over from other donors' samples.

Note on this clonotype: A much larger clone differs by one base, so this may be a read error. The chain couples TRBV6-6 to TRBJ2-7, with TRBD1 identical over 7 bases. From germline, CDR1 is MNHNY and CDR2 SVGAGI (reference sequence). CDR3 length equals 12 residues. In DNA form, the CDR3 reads TGTGCCATCAGTCGACAGGGCTACGAGCAGTACTTC. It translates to CAISRQGYEQYF.

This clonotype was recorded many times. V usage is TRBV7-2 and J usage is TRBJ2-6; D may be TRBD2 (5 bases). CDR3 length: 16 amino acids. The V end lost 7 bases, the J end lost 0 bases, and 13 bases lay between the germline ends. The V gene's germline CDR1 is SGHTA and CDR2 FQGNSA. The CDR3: CASTREGLSGANVLTF. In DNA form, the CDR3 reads TGTGCCAGCACTCGTGAGGGCCTCTCTGGGGCCAACGTCCTGACTTTC.

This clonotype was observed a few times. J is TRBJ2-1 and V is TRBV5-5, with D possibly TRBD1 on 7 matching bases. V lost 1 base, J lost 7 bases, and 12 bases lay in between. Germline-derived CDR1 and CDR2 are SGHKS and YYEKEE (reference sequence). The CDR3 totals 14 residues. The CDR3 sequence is CASSLYPGGNEQFF. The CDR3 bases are TGTGCCAGCAGCTTGTACCCAGGGGGGAATGAGCAGTTCTTC.

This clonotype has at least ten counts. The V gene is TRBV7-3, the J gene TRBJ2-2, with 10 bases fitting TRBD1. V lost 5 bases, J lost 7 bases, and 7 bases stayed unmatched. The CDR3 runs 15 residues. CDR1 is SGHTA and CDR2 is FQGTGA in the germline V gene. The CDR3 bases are TGTGCCAGCAGCGCTCGACAGGGGGCCGTCGGGGAGCTGTTTTTT. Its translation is CASSARQGAVGELFF.

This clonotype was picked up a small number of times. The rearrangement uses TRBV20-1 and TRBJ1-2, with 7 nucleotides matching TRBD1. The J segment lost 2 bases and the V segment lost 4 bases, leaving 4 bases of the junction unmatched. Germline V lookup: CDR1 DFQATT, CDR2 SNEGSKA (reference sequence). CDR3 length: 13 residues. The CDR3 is CSAISTGNYGYTF. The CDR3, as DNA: TGCAGTGCTATCTCGACAGGGAACTATGGCTACACCTTC.

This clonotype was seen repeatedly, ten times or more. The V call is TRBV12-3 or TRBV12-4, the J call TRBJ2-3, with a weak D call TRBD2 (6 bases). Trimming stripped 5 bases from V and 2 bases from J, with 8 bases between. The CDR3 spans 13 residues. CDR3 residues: CASSSGFTDTQYF. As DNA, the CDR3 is TGTGCCAGCAGTAGCGGGTTCACAGATACGCAGTATTTT.

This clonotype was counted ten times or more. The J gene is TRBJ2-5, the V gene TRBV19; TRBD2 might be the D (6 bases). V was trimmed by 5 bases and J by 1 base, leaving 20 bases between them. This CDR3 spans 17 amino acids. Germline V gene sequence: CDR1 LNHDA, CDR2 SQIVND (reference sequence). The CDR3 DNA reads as TGTGCCAGTAGTTCGAAAGGGACTGTCAATCTCCAAGAGACCCAGTACTTC. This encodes CASSSKGTVNLQETQYF. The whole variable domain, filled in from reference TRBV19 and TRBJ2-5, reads DGGITQSPKYLFRKEGQNVTLSCEQNLNHDAMYWYRQDPGQGLRLIYYSQIVNDFQKGDIAEGYSVSREKKESFPLTVTSAQKNPTAFYLCASSSKGTVNLQETQYFGPGTRLLVL.

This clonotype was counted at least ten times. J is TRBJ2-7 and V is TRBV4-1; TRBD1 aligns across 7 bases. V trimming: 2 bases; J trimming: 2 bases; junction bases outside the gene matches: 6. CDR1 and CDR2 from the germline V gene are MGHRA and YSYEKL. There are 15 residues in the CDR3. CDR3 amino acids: CASSQTFTGAYEQYF. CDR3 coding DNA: TGCGCCAGCAGCCAAACTTTTACAGGGGCCTACGAGCAGTACTTC.

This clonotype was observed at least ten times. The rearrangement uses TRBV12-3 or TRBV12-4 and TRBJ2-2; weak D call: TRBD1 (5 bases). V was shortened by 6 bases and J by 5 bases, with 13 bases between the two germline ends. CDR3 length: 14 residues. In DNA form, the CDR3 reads TGTGCCAGCAGGCTTATACAGGTTACCGGGGAGCTGTTTTTT. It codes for CASRLIQVTGELFF.

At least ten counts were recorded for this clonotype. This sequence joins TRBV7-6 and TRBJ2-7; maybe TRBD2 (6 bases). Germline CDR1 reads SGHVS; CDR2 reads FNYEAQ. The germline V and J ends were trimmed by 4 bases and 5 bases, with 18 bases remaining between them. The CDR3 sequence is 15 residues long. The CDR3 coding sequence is TGTGCCAGCAGCTCCCAGGAGGGGCCATACCACGAGCAGTACTTC. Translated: CASSSQEGPYHEQYF.

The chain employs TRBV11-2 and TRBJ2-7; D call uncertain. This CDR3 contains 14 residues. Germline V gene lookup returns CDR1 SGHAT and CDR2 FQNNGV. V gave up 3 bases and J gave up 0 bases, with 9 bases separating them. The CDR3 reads CASSLSLFSYEQYF. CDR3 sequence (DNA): TGTGCCAGCAGCTTGAGTCTGTTCTCCTACGAGCAGTACTTC.

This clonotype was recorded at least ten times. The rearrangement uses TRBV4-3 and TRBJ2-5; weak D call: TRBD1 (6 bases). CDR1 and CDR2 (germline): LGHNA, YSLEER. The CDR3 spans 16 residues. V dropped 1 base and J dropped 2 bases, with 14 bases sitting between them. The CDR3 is CASSQVDSSEQETQYF. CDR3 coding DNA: TGCGCCAGCAGCCAAGTGGACAGTTCGGAACAAGAGACCCAGTACTTC.

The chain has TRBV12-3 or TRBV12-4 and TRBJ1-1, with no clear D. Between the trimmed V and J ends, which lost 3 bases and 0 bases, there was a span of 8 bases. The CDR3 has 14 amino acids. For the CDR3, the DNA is TGTGCCAGCAGTTTCACCGGGATGAACACTGAAGCTTTCTTT. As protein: CASSFTGMNTEAFF.

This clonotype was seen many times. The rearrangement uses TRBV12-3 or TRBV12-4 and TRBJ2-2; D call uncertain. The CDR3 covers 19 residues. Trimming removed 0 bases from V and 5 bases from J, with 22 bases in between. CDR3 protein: CASSLAVPGPPPRTGELFF. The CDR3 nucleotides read TGTGCCAGCAGTTTAGCAGTACCCGGACCTCCTCCGCGGACCGGGGAGCTGTTTTTT.

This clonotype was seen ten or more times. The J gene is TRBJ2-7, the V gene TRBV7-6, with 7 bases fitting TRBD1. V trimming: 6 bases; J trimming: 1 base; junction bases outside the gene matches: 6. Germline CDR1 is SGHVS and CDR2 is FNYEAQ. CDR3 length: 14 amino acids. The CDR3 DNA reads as TGTGCCAGCAGTCTAGAGACAGGGTCCTACGAGCAGTACTTC. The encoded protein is CASSLETGSYEQYF.

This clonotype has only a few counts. This CDR3 reads CASSWTGGIEKTQYF. DNA for the CDR3: TGTGCCAGCAGTTGGACAGGGGGCATCGAAAAGACCCAGTACTTC. This rearrangement joins TRBV6-2 or TRBV6-3 to TRBJ2-5; the match to TRBD1 covers 11 bases. Per germline, CDR1 MNHEY and CDR2 SVGEGT. Unmatched junction bases numbered 7, after V lost 4 bases and J lost 6 bases. The CDR3 loop spans 15 amino acids.

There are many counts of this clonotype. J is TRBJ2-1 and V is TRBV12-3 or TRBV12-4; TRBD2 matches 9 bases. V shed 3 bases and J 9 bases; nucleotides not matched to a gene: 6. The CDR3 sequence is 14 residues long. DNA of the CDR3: TGTGCCAGCAGTTTCCTAGCGGGAAGTGGTGAGCAGTTCTTC. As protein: CASSFLAGSGEQFF.

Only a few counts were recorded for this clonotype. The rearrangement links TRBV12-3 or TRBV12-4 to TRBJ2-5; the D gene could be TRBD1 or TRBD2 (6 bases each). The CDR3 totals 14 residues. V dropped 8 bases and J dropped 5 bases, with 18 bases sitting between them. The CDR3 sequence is CASQLLSGGETQYF. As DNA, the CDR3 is TGTGCCAGCCAACTACTTTCCGGGGGCGAGACCCAGTACTTC.

As DNA, the CDR3 is TGTGCCACCAGTGACCCGAGTGAACCCAACTCCTACGAGCAGTACTTC. Encoded protein: CATSDPSEPNSYEQYF. V gene TRBV24-1 combines with J gene TRBJ2-7; the D is unclear. The CDR3 has 16 amino acids. V lost 4 bases and J lost 0, with 15 bases in between. The germline gives CDR1 KGHDR, CDR2 SFDVKD.

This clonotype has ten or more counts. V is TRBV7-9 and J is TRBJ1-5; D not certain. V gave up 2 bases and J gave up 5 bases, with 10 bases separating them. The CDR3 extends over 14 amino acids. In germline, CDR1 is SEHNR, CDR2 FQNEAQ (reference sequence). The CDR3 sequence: CASSLSSLHQPQHF. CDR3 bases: TGTGCCAGCAGCTTATCATCCCTTCATCAGCCCCAGCATTTT.

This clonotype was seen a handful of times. As DNA, the CDR3 is TGTGCCAGCAGCGAGGGGTCCCGGGGGCTAACCAATGAAAAACTGTTTTTT. Protein product: CASSEGSRGLTNEKLFF. V usage is TRBV9 and J usage is TRBJ1-4; tentative D call: TRBD1 (6 bases). V lost 3 bases and J 5 bases, leaving 20 bases between the germline ends. This CDR3 contains 17 residues. In germline, CDR1 is SGDLS, CDR2 YYNGEE.

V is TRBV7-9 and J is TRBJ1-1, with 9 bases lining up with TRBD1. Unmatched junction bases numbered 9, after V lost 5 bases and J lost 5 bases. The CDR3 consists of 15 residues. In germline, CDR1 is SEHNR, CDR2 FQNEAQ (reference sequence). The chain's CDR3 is CASSPTTGGLTEAFF. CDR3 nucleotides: TGTGCCAGCAGCCCGACGACAGGGGGATTAACTGAAGCTTTCTTT.

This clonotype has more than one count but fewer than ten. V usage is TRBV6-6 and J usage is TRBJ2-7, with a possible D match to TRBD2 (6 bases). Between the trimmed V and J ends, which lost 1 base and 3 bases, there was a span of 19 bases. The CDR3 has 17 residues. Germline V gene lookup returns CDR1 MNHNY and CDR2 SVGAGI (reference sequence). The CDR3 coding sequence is TGTGCCAGCAGTTACTTGGGGACCGGGTTGCGGGGCTACGAGCAGTACTTC. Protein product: CASSYLGTGLRGYEQYF.

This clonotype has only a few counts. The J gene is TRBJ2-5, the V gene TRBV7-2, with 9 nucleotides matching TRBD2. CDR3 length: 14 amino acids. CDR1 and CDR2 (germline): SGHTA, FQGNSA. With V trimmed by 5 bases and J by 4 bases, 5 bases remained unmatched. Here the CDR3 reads CASSIPGLAETQYF. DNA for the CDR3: TGTGCCAGCAGCATCCCGGGACTAGCAGAGACCCAGTACTTC.

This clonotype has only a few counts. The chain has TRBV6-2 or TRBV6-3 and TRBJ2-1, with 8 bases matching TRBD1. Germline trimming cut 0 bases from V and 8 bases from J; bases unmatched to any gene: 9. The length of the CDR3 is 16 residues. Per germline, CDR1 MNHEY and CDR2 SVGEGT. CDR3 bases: TGTGCCAGCAGTTACTCCGGCAGGGGGCGGTCTGATGAGCAGTTCTTC. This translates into CASSYSGRGRSDEQFF.

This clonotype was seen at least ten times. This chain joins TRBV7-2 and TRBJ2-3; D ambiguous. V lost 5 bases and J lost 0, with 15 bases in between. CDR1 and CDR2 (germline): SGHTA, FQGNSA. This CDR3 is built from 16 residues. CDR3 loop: CASSLHLGSSTDTQYF. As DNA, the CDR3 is TGTGCCAGCAGCCTCCACTTGGGGTCTAGCACAGATACGCAGTATTTT.

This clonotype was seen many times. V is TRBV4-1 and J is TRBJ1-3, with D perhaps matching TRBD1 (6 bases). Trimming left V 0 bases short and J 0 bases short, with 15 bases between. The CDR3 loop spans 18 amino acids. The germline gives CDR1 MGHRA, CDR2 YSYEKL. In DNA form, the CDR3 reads TGCGCCAGCAGCCAAGATGGAAGGGGGATTAGCTCTGGAAACACCATATATTTT. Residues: CASSQDGRGISSGNTIYF.

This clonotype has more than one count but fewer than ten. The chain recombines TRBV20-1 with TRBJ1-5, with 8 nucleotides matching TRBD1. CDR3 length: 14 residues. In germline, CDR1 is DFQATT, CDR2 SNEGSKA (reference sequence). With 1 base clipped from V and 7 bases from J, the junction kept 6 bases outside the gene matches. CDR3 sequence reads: CSARAGQGLQPQHF. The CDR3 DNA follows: TGCAGTGCTAGAGCTGGACAGGGATTGCAGCCCCAGCATTTT.

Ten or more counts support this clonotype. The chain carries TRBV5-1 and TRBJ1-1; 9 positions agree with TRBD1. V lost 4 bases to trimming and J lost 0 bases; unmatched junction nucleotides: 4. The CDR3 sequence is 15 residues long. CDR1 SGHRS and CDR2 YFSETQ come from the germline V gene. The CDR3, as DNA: TGCGCCAGCAGCCCTGGACAGGGGATGAACACTGAAGCTTTCTTT. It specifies CASSPGQGMNTEAFF.

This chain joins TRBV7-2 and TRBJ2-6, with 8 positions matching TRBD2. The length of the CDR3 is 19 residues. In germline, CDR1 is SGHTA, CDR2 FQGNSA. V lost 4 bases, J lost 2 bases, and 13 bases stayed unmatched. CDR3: CASSSDPPGGMAGANVLTF. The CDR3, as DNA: TGTGCCAGCAGCTCCGACCCCCCGGGGGGGATGGCTGGGGCCAACGTCCTGACTTTC. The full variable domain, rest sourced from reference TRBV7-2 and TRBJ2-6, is GAGVSQSPSNKVTEKGKDVELRCDPISGHTALYWYRQSLGQGLEFLIYFQGNSAPDKSGLPSDRFSAERTGGSVSTLTIQRTQQEDSAVYLCASSSDPPGGMAGANVLTFGAGSRLTVL.

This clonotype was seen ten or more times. CDR3 region: CASTFSGGGITDTQYF. CDR3 nucleotides: TGTGCCAGCACCTTCAGCGGGGGGGGGATCACAGATACGCAGTATTTT. The chain has TRBV7-2 and TRBJ2-3, with 10 positions matching TRBD2. The length of the CDR3 is 16 residues. V was pared by 7 bases and J by 2 bases, with 9 bases of the junction left unmatched. The germline gives CDR1 SGHTA, CDR2 FQGNSA.

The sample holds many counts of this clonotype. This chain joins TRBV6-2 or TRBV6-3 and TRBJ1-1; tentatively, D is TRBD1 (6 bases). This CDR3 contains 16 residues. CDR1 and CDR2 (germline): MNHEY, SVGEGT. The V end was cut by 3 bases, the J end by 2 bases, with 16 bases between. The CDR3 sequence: CASSYIFGQKNTEAFF. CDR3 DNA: TGTGCCAGCAGTTATATATTTGGACAGAAAAACACTGAAGCTTTCTTT.